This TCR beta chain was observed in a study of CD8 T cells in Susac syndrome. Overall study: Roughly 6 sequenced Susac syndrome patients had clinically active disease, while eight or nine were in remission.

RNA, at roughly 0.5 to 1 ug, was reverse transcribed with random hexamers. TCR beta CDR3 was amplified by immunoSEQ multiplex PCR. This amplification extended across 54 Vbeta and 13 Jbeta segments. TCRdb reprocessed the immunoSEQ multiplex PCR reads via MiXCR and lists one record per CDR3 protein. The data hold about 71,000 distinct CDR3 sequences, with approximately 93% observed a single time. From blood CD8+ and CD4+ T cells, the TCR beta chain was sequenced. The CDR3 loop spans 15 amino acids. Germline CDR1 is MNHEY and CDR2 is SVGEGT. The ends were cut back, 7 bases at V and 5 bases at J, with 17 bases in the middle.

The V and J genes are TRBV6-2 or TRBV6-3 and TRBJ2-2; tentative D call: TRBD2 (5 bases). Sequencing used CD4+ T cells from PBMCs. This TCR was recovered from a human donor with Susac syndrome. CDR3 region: CASTIEGPRTGELFF. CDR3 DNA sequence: TGTGCCAGCACCATCGAGGGCCCGCGGACCGGGGAGCTGTTTTTT.